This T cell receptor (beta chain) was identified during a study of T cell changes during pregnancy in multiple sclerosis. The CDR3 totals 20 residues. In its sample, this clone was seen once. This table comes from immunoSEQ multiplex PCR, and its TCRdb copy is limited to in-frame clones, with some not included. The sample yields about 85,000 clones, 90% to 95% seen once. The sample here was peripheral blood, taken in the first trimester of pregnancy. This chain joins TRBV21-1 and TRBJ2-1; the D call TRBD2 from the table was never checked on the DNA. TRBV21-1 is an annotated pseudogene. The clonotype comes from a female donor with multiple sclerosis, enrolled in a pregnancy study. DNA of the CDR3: TGTGCCAGCAGCAAAGGGACTACCGGGACTAGCGGTGTTCCCTACAATGAGCAGTTCTTC. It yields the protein CASSKGTTGTSGVPYNEQFF.